The present T cell receptor (beta chain) was sequenced within a study of blood T cell repertoires in COVID-19. On the study more broadly: Researchers got acute and convalescent COVID-19 samples from the United States, Italy and Spain. From T cells, B-cell-depleted T cells, or PBMCs came the material, which was cDNA or gDNA.

Per the original data handling: Using reference gene primer amplification, nucleated cell counts were estimated. The assay was immunoSEQ multiplex PCR, and TCRdb's table has in-frame clones only and misses some. That table supplies the V and J calls and clone size; D and trimming were determined from the DNA. The sample lists roughly 59,000 clones; under 85% were seen once. This clone was found once. What was sequenced was peripheral blood. The receptor's source is a woman aged 80 or over with acute or convalescent COVID-19.

The CDR3 is CASSTRQAKGEQFF. In nucleotides, the CDR3 is TGTGCCAGCAGCACGAGACAGGCTAAGGGTGAGCAGTTCTTC. The chain joins TRBV9 to TRBJ2-1; D may be TRBD1 (6 bases). CDR1 is SGDLS and CDR2 is YYNGEE in the germline V gene. Trimming took off 4 bases at V and 9 bases at J, with 17 bases between the two ends. CDR3 size: 14 residues.